This is a list of T cell receptor beta chains from one sample in a study of blood T cell repertoires in COVID-19. Sequencing was performed with immunoSEQ multiplex PCR; in TCRdb, only in-frame clones are kept and a portion is missing. The sample carries 300,000 to 400,000 clones, about 91% recorded once. Sequencing was done on a sample of peripheral blood. Receptors originate from a woman under 40 with COVID-19, enrolled during active disease. The CDR3 runs from the conserved cysteine through the conserved F or W. A D gene is named only where the DNA matches it firmly. Clone size is stated in some rows and not others, as once, few, many or a class when expanded.

>.|TRBD2|TRBJ2-3|TRBV19
CASGGSGGPGADTQYF
TGTGCCAGCGGAGGTAGCGGGGGCCCAGGGGCAGATACGCAGTATTTT
>.|TRBD1|TRBJ1-2|TRBV24-1
CATSDPRGLEGYTF
TGTGCCACCAGTGACCCCAGGGGGCTGGAGGGCTACACCTTC
>.|.|TRBJ1-4|TRBV20-1
CSASYEKLFF
TGCAGTGCCTCGTATGAAAAACTGTTTTTT
>.|.|TRBJ1-2|TRBV19
CASSVWTEGDGYTF
TGTGCCAGTAGTGTTTGGACAGAGGGCGATGGCTACACCTTC
>once|.|TRBJ1-5|TRBV7-9
CASSASGGSNQPQHF
TGTGCCAGCAGCGCTTCTGGAGGAAGCAATCAGCCCCAGCATTTT
>.|.|TRBJ2-5|TRBV9
CASSVEVGAPQETQYF
TGTGCCAGCAGCGTAGAAGTGGGGGCCCCTCAAGAGACCCAGTACTTC
>.|TRBD1|TRBJ1-5|TRBV6-6
CASNPDRAQPQHF
TGTGCCAGCAATCCGGACAGGGCGCAGCCCCAGCATTTT
>few|TRBD1|TRBJ1-1|TRBV25-1
CATFSGQGYSEAFF
TGTGCCACCTTTAGCGGACAGGGATACTCCGAAGCTTTCTTT
>.|.|TRBJ1-1|TRBV11-3
CASSARYGQRNTEAFF
TGTGCCAGCAGCGCACGGTACGGACAGCGGAACACTGAAGCTTTCTTT
>once|.|TRBJ1-1|TRBV11-2
CASRADRFGAFF
TGTGCCAGCAGAGCCGACAGGTTTGGAGCTTTCTTT
>.|TRBD1|TRBJ1-6|TRBV9
CASGKGASNSPLHF
TGTGCCAGTGGGAAGGGGGCTTCGAATTCACCCCTCCACTTT
>.|.|TRBJ2-7|TRBV5-1
CASSNHQGAPSYEQYF
TGCGCCAGCAGCAACCACCAGGGCGCCCCGAGCTACGAGCAGTACTTC
>.|.|TRBJ1-2|TRBV5-4
CASTPGGGAGIYGYTF
TGTGCCAGCACTCCGGGGGGAGGGGCGGGGATCTATGGCTACACCTTC
>.|.|TRBJ1-2|TRBV6-5
CASSYSGVGGGYTF
TGTGCCAGCAGTTACTCTGGGGTCGGAGGGGGCTACACCTTC
>.|.|TRBJ2-3|TRBV6-5
CASSYGAANHADTQYF
TGTGCCAGCAGTTACGGGGCCGCAAATCACGCAGATACGCAGTATTTT
>.|.|TRBJ2-3|TRBV3-1/TRBV3-2
CASSQYSSTDTQYF
TGTGCCAGCAGCCAATACTCTAGCACAGATACGCAGTATTTT
>.|TRBD1|TRBJ1-2|TRBV5-6
CASSAGQGSYGYTF
TGTGCCAGCAGCGCAGGACAGGGGTCCTATGGCTACACCTTC
>.|.|TRBJ2-3|TRBV28
CASSLVQGGTDTQYF
TGTGCCAGCAGTTTAGTGCAGGGGGGTACAGATACGCAGTATTTT
>.|TRBD1|TRBJ2-1|TRBV7-8
CASSLEGAGRDEQFF
TGTGCCAGCAGCTTAGAGGGGGCAGGACGAGATGAGCAGTTCTTC
>.|.|TRBJ1-1|TRBV27
CASSRGHLNTEAFF
TGTGCCAGCAGTCGAGGACACTTGAACACTGAAGCTTTCTTT
>once|.|TRBJ1-2|TRBV4-3
CASSRTSDGYGYTF
TGCGCCAGCAGTCGGACATCGGACGGCTATGGCTACACCTTC
>few|.|TRBJ2-1|TRBV7-2
CASSLEFRRNNEQFF
TGTGCCAGCAGCTTAGAATTTAGGCGGAACAATGAGCAGTTCTTC
>.|.|TRBJ2-6|TRBV9
CASSEGILTGANVLTF
TGTGCCAGCAGCGAGGGGATTTTGACCGGGGCCAACGTCCTGACTTTC
>.|TRBD2|TRBJ2-1|TRBV7-8
CASSSGTSDFSEQFF
TGTGCCAGCAGTTCAGGGACTAGCGATTTTAGTGAGCAGTTCTTC
>.|.|TRBJ1-1|TRBV6-2/TRBV6-3
CASSYRVLMNTEAFF
TGTGCCAGCAGTTACCGGGTGCTCATGAACACTGAAGCTTTCTTT
>.|TRBD1|TRBJ1-2|TRBV4-2
CASRKIGQGLETGYGYTF
TGTGCCAGCAGAAAGATAGGACAGGGTTTGGAGACTGGCTATGGCTACACCTTC
>.|.|TRBJ2-3|TRBV5-1
CASSSTDTQYF
TGCGCCAGCAGCTCAACAGATACGCAGTATTTT
>.|.|TRBJ1-1|TRBV19
CATSRGNTEAFF
TGTGCCACGTCAAGGGGGAACACTGAAGCTTTCTTT
>.|.|TRBJ2-1|TRBV4-1
CASSLPGREQFF
TGCGCCAGCAGCCTCCCTGGCCGTGAGCAGTTCTTC
>.|TRBD2|TRBJ2-5|TRBV7-9
CASSLSWRGGQETQYF
TGTGCCAGCAGCCTTTCGTGGCGGGGGGGCCAAGAGACCCAGTACTTC
>.|.|TRBJ2-5|TRBV7-2
CASSLGLAETQYF
TGTGCCAGCAGCTTAGGTCTAGCCGAGACCCAGTACTTC
>.|.|TRBJ1-2|TRBV15
CATSRDLQLSYGYTF
TGTGCCACCAGCAGAGATCTCCAACTTTCCTATGGCTACACCTTC
>.|TRBD1|TRBJ1-2|TRBV3-1/TRBV3-2
CASSQGWQGARGYTF
TGTGCCAGCAGCCAGGGGTGGCAGGGGGCGCGGGGCTACACCTTC
>.|.|TRBJ2-3|TRBV19
CASSTLLSSDTQYF
TGTGCCAGTAGTACCCTCCTCTCGTCAGATACGCAGTATTTT
>.|TRBD1|TRBJ1-2|TRBV10-2
CASSEWTGTNYGYTF
TGCGCCAGCAGTGAGTGGACAGGGACCAACTATGGCTACACCTTC
>.|TRBD2|TRBJ2-1|TRBV7-8
CASSVLAGSYNEQFF
TGTGCCAGCAGCGTACTAGCGGGCTCCTACAATGAGCAGTTCTTC
>.|TRBD1|TRBJ1-2|TRBV5-1
CASRGQGGGYTF
TGCGCCAGCCGGGGACAGGGTGGTGGCTACACCTTC
>.|TRBD1|TRBJ2-2|TRBV3-1/TRBV3-2
CASSQSGARGIGAYTGELFF
TGTGCCAGCAGCCAATCTGGTGCCAGGGGGATAGGGGCTTACACCGGGGAGCTGTTTTTT
>.|.|TRBJ1-2|TRBV28
CASSLAGVNYGYTF
TGTGCCAGCAGTTTGGCAGGGGTGAACTATGGCTACACCTTC
>once|TRBD1|TRBJ1-6|TRBV18
CASSSGTVNSPLHF
TGTGCCAGCTCATCAGGGACAGTAAATTCACCCCTCCACTTT
>.|.|TRBJ1-2|TRBV18
CASSREQIPYGYTF
TGTGCCAGCTCACGAGAACAGATACCGTATGGCTACACCTTC